This TCR beta chain was observed in a study of blood T cell repertoires in COVID-19. Study-level information: COVID-19 samples from acute and convalescent phases originated in the United States, Italy and Spain. PBMCs, B-cell-depleted T cells, or T cells provided the cDNA or gDNA that made up the material.

Assay used: immunoSEQ multiplex PCR; TCRdb lists only in-frame clones, some missing. The sample contains more than 65,000 clones, more than 75% of which appear only once. V lost 5 bases and J lost 0; bases outside the gene matches: 8. This CDR3 is built from 18 residues. Germline CDR1 SGHTS, CDR2 YDEGEE. Sequenced material: peripheral blood. This chain connects TRBV5-8 to TRBJ2-3; the match to TRBD2 covers 14 bases. This clonotype originated in a human donor in a cohort sampled during active COVID-19. The CDR3 nucleotides read TGTGCCAGCAGTTGGGGACTAGCGGGGGATGCTAGCACAGATACGCAGTATTTT. Translated: CASSWGLAGDASTDTQYF.